The next 32 T cell receptor beta chains were all read from a single sample in a study of cytomegalovirus exposure and HLA in healthy donors. PCR involved 60 Vbeta and 13 Jbeta primers. The assay was immunoSEQ multiplex PCR, and TCRdb's table has in-frame clones only and misses some. The data hold roughly 160,000 clones, with roughly 77% observed a single time. Sequencing was performed on PBMCs. These receptors all stem from a woman aged 40 to 50 in good health and CMV-seropositive.

The chain employs TRBV11-2 and TRBJ2-3, with D uncertain. CDR3 length equals 15 residues. The V end lost 7 bases, the J end lost 0 bases, and 14 bases lay between the germline ends. Germline assignment: CDR1 SGHAT and CDR2 FQNNGV. The CDR3 loop is CASTPPGTSTDTQYF. Here the CDR3 DNA reads TGTGCCAGCACCCCTCCCGGTACTAGCACAGATACGCAGTATTTT. Combining the CDR3 with reference TRBV11-2 and TRBJ2-3 gives the whole variable domain EAGVAQSPRYKIIEKRQSVAFWCNPISGHATLYWYQQILGQGPKLLIQFQNNGVVDDSQLPKDRFSAERLKGVDSTLKIQPAKLEDSAVYLCASTPPGTSTDTQYFGPGTRLTVL.

This clone was seen a handful of times. CDR3 coding DNA: TGTGCCAGCAGCGTGGGACAGTCAGATGAGCAGTTCTTC. Its translation is CASSVGQSDEQFF. J is TRBJ2-1 and V is TRBV7-3, with 7 nucleotides matching TRBD1. The length of the CDR3 is 13 residues. Germline values: CDR1 SGHTA, CDR2 FQGTGA. The trim removed 5 bases at V and 8 bases at J, leaving 6 bases unmatched.

This clone was counted a few times. This chain uses TRBV9 with TRBJ1-1; 8 bases are a match to TRBD1. The germline V gene encodes CDR1 SGDLS and CDR2 YYNGEE. Trimming at V came to 4 bases and at J to 5 bases, leaving 28 bases not matched to a gene. This CDR3 region has 21 residues. Written as DNA, the CDR3 is TGTGCCAGCAGCCCAAAAGAGGTAACCTCAACAGGGGGTGTCTGGGCGACTGAAGCTTTCTTT. It encodes CASSPKEVTSTGGVWATEAFF.

The chain links TRBV28 to TRBJ1-1; no clear D. The CDR3 extends over 15 amino acids. Germline V gives CDR1 MDHEN, CDR2 SYDVKM. Trimming shortened V by 5 bases and J by 0 bases, and 13 bases separated the two germline ends. This CDR3 is CASSEQNSMNTEAFF. In DNA form, the CDR3 reads TGTGCCAGCAGTGAGCAGAACAGCATGAACACTGAAGCTTTCTTT.

This clone has more than one count but fewer than ten. V usage is TRBV7-9 and J usage is TRBJ2-7; TRBD1 is a possible D gene (6 bases). The CDR3 is made up of 13 amino acids. V shed 2 bases and J shed 5 bases, with 10 bases lying between them. Germline assignment: CDR1 SEHNR and CDR2 FQNEAQ (reference sequence). The CDR3 DNA sequence: TGTGCCAGCAGCTTATATCCAGGGGACGAGCAGTACTTC. This codes for CASSLYPGDEQYF. The full variable domain, rest sourced from reference TRBV7-9 and TRBJ2-7, is DTGVSQNPRHKITKRGQNVTFRCDPISEHNRLYWYRQTLGQGPEFLTYFQNEAQLEKSRLLSDRFSAERPKGSFSTLEIQRTEQGDSAMYLCASSLYPGDEQYFGPGTRLTVT.

This rearrangement joins TRBV4-3 to TRBJ1-4; 7 nucleotides align to TRBD1. This CDR3 contains 19 residues. Germline loops: CDR1 LGHNA, CDR2 YSLEER. V shed 0 bases and J 2 bases; nucleotides not matched to a gene: 12. CDR3 loop: CASSQDPVGGAGTNEKLFF. The CDR3 nucleotides read TGCGCCAGCAGCCAAGATCCCGTAGGGGGCGCGGGGACTAATGAAAAACTGTTTTTT.

This chain uses TRBV25-1 with TRBJ2-2; maybe TRBD2 (6 bases). V lost 7 bases to trimming and J lost 7 bases, with 19 bases between them. The CDR3 consists of 15 residues. Germline lookup yields CDR1 MGHDK and CDR2 SYGVNS. As DNA, the CDR3 is TGTGCCAGCACGTGGCGTGGCGGGATAGGCGGGGAGCTGTTTTTT. It encodes CASTWRGGIGGELFF.

There are a few counts of this clone. The chain carries TRBV28 and TRBJ2-5; 15 bases agree with TRBD2. The CDR3 has 16 residues. V lost 5 bases and J lost 6; bases outside the gene matches: 7. The germline CDR1 and CDR2 sequences are MDHEN and SYDVKM. CDR3 coding DNA: TGTGCCAGCAGTCGGACTAGCGGGAGGGCCGGGCAGACCCAGTACTTC. Translating gives CASSRTSGRAGQTQYF.

This rearrangement joins TRBV11-1 to TRBJ1-1, with D possibly being TRBD1 (5 bases). V lost 3 bases to trimming and J lost 8 bases, with 13 bases between them. Germline CDR1 SGHAT, CDR2 FQDESV (reference sequence). The CDR3 has 13 amino acids. The CDR3 DNA reads as TGTGCCAGCAGCTTGGGGGGGGATTTCGAAGCTTTCTTT. It translates to CASSLGGDFEAFF.

The count of this clone is one. The chain is built from TRBV6-1 and TRBJ2-5; 8 bases are a match to TRBD1. Germline V CDR1 and CDR2: MNHNS, SASEGT. This CDR3 has 14 residues. Unmatched junction bases numbered 6, after V lost 6 bases and J lost 3 bases. Here the CDR3 reads CASRGQDLKETQYF. The DNA for the CDR3 is TGTGCCAGCAGGGGACAGGACCTTAAAGAGACCCAGTACTTC.

The chain employs TRBV29-1 and TRBJ2-7; 9 bases map to TRBD1. The V and J ends lost 6 bases and 5 bases, in that order; junction bases with no gene match: 5. Germline V gives CDR1 SQVTM, CDR2 ANQGSEA. The CDR3 totals 12 residues. The CDR3 spells CSVFGTGHEQYF. The CDR3 coding sequence is TGCAGCGTCTTTGGGACAGGGCACGAGCAGTACTTC.

This clone was counted only a few times. Other DNA sequences from this sample encode an identical CDR3 as well. The genes are TRBV19 and TRBJ1-2; D uncertain. This CDR3 contains 12 residues. Germline-derived CDR1 and CDR2 are LNHDA and SQIVND (reference sequence). Trimming left V 3 bases short and J 2 bases short, with 4 bases between. CDR3 sequence (DNA): TGTGCCAGTAGTATCTTAAACTATGGCTACACCTTC. Its translation: CASSILNYGYTF. The variable domain in full, completed from reference TRBV19 and TRBJ1-2, reads DGGITQSPKYLFRKEGQNVTLSCEQNLNHDAMYWYRQDPGQGLRLIYYSQIVNDFQKGDIAEGYSVSREKKESFPLTVTSAQKNPTAFYLCASSILNYGYTFGSGTRLTVV.

V and J are TRBV29-1 and TRBJ2-1; 11 bases line up with TRBD2. V was pared by 6 bases and J by 9 bases, with 7 bases of the junction left unmatched. Per the germline V gene, CDR1 is SQVTM and CDR2 is ANQGSEA. CDR3 length: 13 residues. The CDR3 nucleotides read TGCAGCGTCGGGACTAGCGGTACGGGTGAGCAGTTCTTC. Its translation is CSVGTSGTGEQFF.

The V and J genes are TRBV7-9 and TRBJ2-7; TRBD2 matches at 12 bases. The CDR3 runs to 14 residues. Losses at the gene ends were 5 bases for V and 6 bases for J; bases not matched to a gene: 5. Germline V gives CDR1 SEHNR, CDR2 FQNEAQ (reference sequence). The CDR3 loop is CASSRTSGISEQYF. In DNA form, the CDR3 reads TGTGCCAGCAGCCGGACTAGCGGGATCAGCGAGCAGTACTTC.

The chain employs TRBV5-4 and TRBJ2-2; 11 nucleotides line up with TRBD2. Germline CDR1 SGHNT, CDR2 YYREEE (reference sequence). This CDR3 is built from 16 residues. J was trimmed by 6 bases and V by 5 bases; bases with no gene match: 9. The CDR3 loop reads CASSLAGGLSAGELFF. DNA of the CDR3: TGTGCCAGCAGTCTAGCGGGAGGCCTATCGGCCGGGGAGCTGTTTTTT.

This clone has just one count. The chain is built from TRBV4-3 and TRBJ1-6; 10 bases agree with TRBD1. This CDR3 has 16 residues. Germline values: CDR1 LGHNA, CDR2 YSLEER. V shed 0 bases, J shed 9 bases, and the junction held 5 bases outside the gene matches. The CDR3 region has the DNA TGCGCCAGCAGCCAAGAATCCCGACAGGGGGCTTCACCCCTCCACTTT. This gives the protein CASSQESRQGASPLHF.

The chain is built from TRBV30 and TRBJ2-7, with 8 bases lining up with TRBD1. The J segment lost 2 bases and the V segment lost 3 bases, leaving 3 bases of the junction unmatched. CDR3 length: 13 residues. Per the germline V gene, CDR1 is GTSNPN and CDR2 is SVGIG (reference sequence). The CDR3 DNA reads as TGTGCCTGGAGAGACAGGGGTACCTACGAGCAGTACTTC. Amino acid sequence: CAWRDRGTYEQYF.

The V call is TRBV4-2, the J call TRBJ1-1; D possibly corresponds to TRBD1 (6 bases). Deletions cut 0 bases from V and 0 bases from J, with 14 bases between. Per germline, CDR1 LGHNA and CDR2 YNFKEQ. The CDR3 has 17 residues. CDR3 DNA: TGTGCCAGCAGCCAAGACCCACCGGGACACCTGAACACTGAAGCTTTCTTT. Protein sequence: CASSQDPPGHLNTEAFF.

The V and J genes are TRBV12-5 and TRBJ2-2; 9 positions match TRBD1. Germline lookup yields CDR1 LGHNT and CDR2 FRNRAP. This CDR3 contains 17 residues. With V trimmed by 5 bases and J by 13 bases, 20 bases remained unmatched. The CDR3 here is CASGRDRDRALGVGLFF. The CDR3 bases are TGTGCTAGTGGTCGAGACCGGGACAGGGCTCTAGGGGTAGGGCTGTTTTTT.

In this sample, this clone turned up a few times. The chain links TRBV5-1 to TRBJ2-3; 8 nucleotides agree with TRBD1. V was clipped by 6 bases and J by 4 bases; unmatched bases: 10. This CDR3 is 15 amino acids long. Germline V gene data show CDR1 as SGHRS and CDR2 as YFSETQ. The CDR3: CASTLRTGRADTQYF. CDR3 DNA: TGCGCCAGCACCTTACGGACAGGGCGGGCAGATACGCAGTATTTT.

The chain has TRBV19 and TRBJ2-2, with D possibly being TRBD2 (5 bases). Trimming left V 1 base short and J 7 bases short, with 13 bases between. CDR1 and CDR2 from the germline V gene are LNHDA and SQIVND (reference sequence). CDR3 length equals 15 residues. The CDR3 coding sequence is TGTGCCAGTAGTATAGGTGGTCGGGATGTCGGGGAGCTGTTTTTT. Amino acids: CASSIGGRDVGELFF.

A single count supports this clone. The chain recombines TRBV6-6 with TRBJ2-7; 11 bases map to TRBD2. The CDR3 sequence is 15 residues long. Germline trimming cut 5 bases from V and 1 base from J; bases unmatched to any gene: 4. Per the germline V gene, CDR1 is MNHNY and CDR2 is SVGAGI (reference sequence). CDR3 nucleotides: TGTGCCAGCAGTAAACTAGCGGGGGATTCCTACGAGCAGTACTTC. This translates into CASSKLAGDSYEQYF.

This CDR3 reads CASSQASSGNTIYF. The CDR3 DNA sequence: TGCGCCAGCAGCCAGGCAAGCTCTGGAAACACCATATATTTT. The chain uses TRBV5-1 and TRBJ1-3; D unresolved. Per germline, CDR1 SGHRS and CDR2 YFSETQ. The CDR3 covers 14 residues. V was pared by 4 bases and J by 0 bases, with 8 bases between.

The V call is TRBV18, the J call TRBJ2-5, with 9 nucleotides matching TRBD1. Germline-derived CDR1 and CDR2 are KGHSH and LQKENI. The CDR3 consists of 14 residues. V lost 6 bases to trimming and J lost 4 bases; unmatched junction nucleotides: 6. CDR3 residues: CASSPGQGGETQYF. The CDR3 DNA reads as TGTGCCAGCTCGCCGGGACAGGGAGGAGAGACCCAGTACTTC.

The chain employs TRBV7-2 and TRBJ1-5; 7 positions agree with TRBD1. Germline lookup yields CDR1 SGHTA and CDR2 FQGNSA. Trimming cost V 5 bases and J 6 bases; bases outside gene matches: 4. The CDR3 is made up of 13 amino acids. This CDR3 reads CASSIDRVQPQHF. CDR3 DNA: TGTGCCAGCAGCATAGACAGGGTTCAGCCCCAGCATTTT.

The V call is TRBV15, the J call TRBJ2-1, with a weak D call TRBD1 (5 bases). Germline CDR1 reads LNHNV; CDR2 reads YYDKDF (reference sequence). This CDR3 region has 15 residues. Trimming took 6 bases from V and 6 from J, leaving 18 bases between them. The CDR3 sequence: CATRATYGQGNEQFF. The CDR3 region has the DNA TGTGCCACCAGGGCGACTTACGGGCAGGGCAATGAGCAGTTCTTC. Full variable domain (outside the CDR3, taken from reference TRBV15 and TRBJ2-1): DAMVIQNPRYQVTQFGKPVTLSCSQTLNHNVMYWYQQKSSQAPKLLFHYYDKDFNNEADTPDNFQSRRPNTSFCFLDIRSPGLGDTAMYLCATRATYGQGNEQFFGPGTRLTVL.

This sequence joins TRBV11-2 and TRBJ2-3; no reliable D call. Germline CDR1 and CDR2: SGHAT and FQNNGV. The CDR3 spans 14 residues. The ends were cut back, 5 bases at V and 1 base at J, with 10 bases in the middle. The DNA of the CDR3 is TGTGCCAGCAGCCGTGCGTATCGCACAGATACGCAGTATTTT. Translation gives CASSRAYRTDTQYF.

The V gene is TRBV29-1, the J gene TRBJ1-2, with 10 positions matching TRBD1. In germline, CDR1 is SQVTM, CDR2 ANQGSEA. After removal of 6 bases from V and 7 bases from J, the junction contained 11 bases not matched to a gene. This CDR3 is 14 amino acids long. The CDR3 sequence is CSVAARQGAIGYTF. The CDR3 DNA is TGCAGCGTAGCCGCCCGACAGGGGGCTATTGGCTACACCTTC.

In this sample, this clone turned up once. V usage is TRBV5-5 and J usage is TRBJ1-2; 8 nucleotides align to TRBD1. CDR1 and CDR2 (germline): SGHKS, YYEKEE (reference sequence). The V and J ends lost 2 bases and 3 bases, in that order; junction bases with no gene match: 3. This CDR3 region has 14 residues. CDR3: CASSLHRGDYGYTF. Here the CDR3 DNA reads TGTGCCAGCAGCTTACACAGGGGGGACTATGGCTACACCTTC.

CDR3 nucleotide sequence: TGCAGCGTTGAGGACAGCCAGAACACTGAAGCTTTCTTT. It is translated as CSVEDSQNTEAFF. The chain carries TRBV29-1 and TRBJ1-1; a possible D gene is TRBD1 (6 bases). Trimming cost V 3 bases and J 1 base, with 9 bases left between them. Germline-derived CDR1 and CDR2 are SQVTM and ANQGSEA. The CDR3 length is 13 residues.

The chain couples TRBV28 to TRBJ2-3; TRBD2 matches at 10 bases. After removal of 7 bases from V and 2 bases from J, the junction contained 3 bases not matched to a gene. Germline V gene sequence: CDR1 MDHEN, CDR2 SYDVKM. CDR3 length: 14 residues. CDR3 amino acids: CASTGLAHTDTQYF. In nucleotides, the CDR3 is TGTGCCAGCACGGGACTAGCGCACACAGATACGCAGTATTTT. Using reference TRBV28 and TRBJ2-3 for the parts outside the CDR3, the full variable domain is DVKVTQSSRYLVKRTGEKVFLECVQDMDHENMFWYRQDPGLGLRLIYFSYDVKMKEKGDIPEGYSVSREKKERFSLILESASTNQTSMYLCASTGLAHTDTQYFGPGTRLTVL.

This clone has just a few counts. V gene TRBV7-2 combines with J gene TRBJ2-1; TRBD1 is a possible D gene (6 bases). V lost 2 bases to trimming and J lost 7 bases, with 15 bases between them. The length of the CDR3 is 15 residues. The germline CDR1 and CDR2 sequences are SGHTA and FQGNSA. DNA for the CDR3: TGTGCCAGCAGCTTACCGCGCAGGGGAAGTAATGAGCAGTTCTTC. Protein product: CASSLPRRGSNEQFF.